This T cell receptor (beta chain) was sequenced for a study of radiation and T cells in renal cell carcinoma. Study as a whole: Nephrectomy followed 15 Gy stereotactic body radiation by 4 weeks.

A remark on this clone: Its antigen is currently unknown.

Study-wide findings and caveats: Top tumor clonotypes rose in blood 2 weeks post-radiation, then contracted. No pretreatment tumor biopsies were available for baseline clonotypes.

Using immunoSEQ multiplex PCR, the repertoire was profiled, and TCRdb retains in-frame clones only, with some absent. The data hold roughly 150,000 clones, with approximately 88% observed a single time. Described time point: blood 2 weeks post-SBRT. Treatment given: 15 Gy SBRT to primary tumor, nephrectomy 4 weeks later. The tumor was a clear cell renal cell carcinoma. V was trimmed by 0 bases and J by 0 bases, leaving 7 bases between them. The CDR3 has 15 residues. Germline V lookup: CDR1 SGHVS, CDR2 FQNEAQ. The receptor was isolated from a woman aged 50 to 65 with renal cell carcinoma. Sequenced material: blood, taken from a patient whose treatment included radiotherapy and nephrectomy. The chain carries TRBV7-8 and TRBJ2-3; TRBD1 might be the D (5 bases). The CDR3 DNA is TGTGCCAGCAGCTTAGCGGGGCGAAGCACAGATACGCAGTATTTT. Translation gives CASSLAGRSTDTQYF.